What follows are 8 T cell receptor beta chains derived from one specimen sequenced in a study of CD8 T cells in Susac syndrome. An input of about 0.5 to 1 ug of RNA was subjected to reverse transcription using random hexamers. Using its own MiXCR run on the immunoSEQ multiplex PCR reads, TCRdb lists one record per CDR3 protein. The sample holds 150,000 to 250,000 distinct CDR3 sequences, nearly 95% seen once. Sequencing was done on a sample of CD4+ T cells from PBMCs. The receptors originated from a human donor with multiple sclerosis.

This chain connects TRBV7-2 to TRBJ2-7, with 10 bases fitting TRBD1. This CDR3 region has 19 residues. V shed 3 bases and J 5 bases; nucleotides not matched to a gene: 19. Germline CDR1 reads SGHTA; CDR2 reads FQGNSA. The CDR3 sequence is CASSLTGTGALRWMNEQYF. DNA for the CDR3: TGTGCCAGCAGCTTGACCGGGACAGGGGCGTTAAGGTGGATGAACGAGCAGTACTTC.

The V call is TRBV19, the J call TRBJ2-5; 7 bases line up with TRBD2. V was pared by 3 bases and J by 4 bases, with 8 bases of the junction left unmatched. Germline V gene data show CDR1 as LNHDA and CDR2 as SQIVND (reference sequence). This CDR3 spans 15 amino acids. The CDR3 DNA is TGTGCCAGTAGTATGTACGGCGGGAGCGGAGAGACCCAGTACTTC. Its translation: CASSMYGGSGETQYF.

V and J are TRBV18 and TRBJ2-7, with TRBD2 matching 10 bases. CDR1 and CDR2 (germline): KGHSH, LQKENI. The CDR3 covers 17 residues. V lost 5 bases and J lost 0; bases outside the gene matches: 10. The CDR3 DNA reads TGTGCCAGCTCAGGAGTTCTAGCGGGGGCCGCCTCCTACGAGCAGTACTTC. As protein: CASSGVLAGAASYEQYF.

The chain carries TRBV24-1 and TRBJ2-7; no reliable D call. This CDR3 is built from 13 residues. The V and J ends lost 1 base and 5 bases respectively, with 8 bases between them. CDR1 KGHDR and CDR2 SFDVKD come from the germline V gene. CDR3: CATSDFSGDEQYF. The CDR3 coding sequence is TGTGCCACCAGTGATTTTTCTGGCGACGAGCAGTACTTC.

The chain combines TRBV11-2 with TRBJ2-1; possibly TRBD2 for D (5 bases). Trimming removed 0 bases at V and 9 bases at J, with 9 bases between. This CDR3 is built from 13 residues. CDR1 and CDR2 from the germline V gene are SGHAT and FQNNGV. CDR3 DNA sequence: TGTGCCAGCAGCTTAGACACTAGTCCTGAGCAGTTCTTC. Translating it yields CASSLDTSPEQFF.

The chain links TRBV9 to TRBJ2-7; D perhaps matches TRBD1 (6 bases). Per the germline V gene, CDR1 is SGDLS and CDR2 is YYNGEE. This CDR3 spans 14 amino acids. V lost 0 bases, J lost 2 bases, and 9 bases lay in between. The chain's CDR3 is CASSVEWGPYEQYF. CDR3 in DNA: TGTGCCAGCAGCGTAGAGTGGGGGCCCTACGAGCAGTACTTC.

The rearrangement links TRBV5-4 to TRBJ2-2; 7 bases align to TRBD2. Germline trimming cut 4 bases from V and 5 bases from J; bases unmatched to any gene: 8. This CDR3 region has 15 residues. Germline CDR1 and CDR2: SGHNT and YYREEE (reference sequence). CDR3 residues: CASSPSGEGTGELFF. The CDR3 nucleotides are TGTGCCAGCAGCCCTTCGGGGGAGGGGACCGGGGAGCTGTTTTTT.

This clonotype was recorded once. V is TRBV7-9 and J is TRBJ2-3, with a possible D match to TRBD2 (6 bases). The ends were cut back, 6 bases at V and 1 base at J, with 17 bases in the middle. Germline V gene data show CDR1 as SEHNR and CDR2 as FQNEAQ (reference sequence). This CDR3 is built from 16 residues. The CDR3 DNA reads as TGTGCCAGCAGTCTCGTCCCCGGGAGTGGCACAGATACGCAGTATTTT. Amino acids: CASSLVPGSGTDTQYF.